A selection of T cell receptor beta chains follows, all from one sample in a study of tumor-infiltrating lymphocytes in primary liver carcinoma. TCRdb reanalysed the multiplex PCR reads using MiXCR and keeps one entry per CDR3 protein. The sample lists about 84,000 distinct CDR3 sequences; 72% were seen once. Sample: liver tumor tissue from sampling region 1. The receptor source for this set is a man aged 40-49 years with primary liver carcinoma and hepatitis B virus infection. Both conserved end residues are part of each CDR3. D genes are given only for firm matches. Where a row states a size, it is once, few, many or the class of an expanded clone; other rows omit it.

clone size | J gene | D gene | V gene | CDR3 protein | CDR3 DNA
NA | TRBJ1-1 | NA | TRBV12-3/TRBV12-4 | CASSIADTLNTEAFF | TGTGCCAGCAGTATAGCGGACACTCTTAACACTGAAGCTTTCTTT
medium-sized | TRBJ2-5 | NA | TRBV11-3 | CASSPDPWETQYF | TGTGCCAGCAGCCCCGATCCGTGGGAGACCCAGTACTTC
NA | TRBJ2-6 | TRBD1 | TRBV11-2 | CVSSRRTGFVSGANVLTF | TGTGTCAGCAGTCGGCGGACAGGGTTTGTGTCTGGGGCCAACGTCCTGACTTTC
NA | TRBJ2-5 | NA | TRBV6-5 | CASGYGTPRYQETQYF | TGTGCGAGCGGTTACGGGACACCCAGGTACCAAGAGACCCAGTACTTC
NA | TRBJ1-2 | NA | TRBV11-2 | CASSLVLGMNYGYTF | TGTGCCAGCAGCTTAGTTCTGGGGATGAACTATGGCTACACCTTC
NA | TRBJ2-2 | NA | TRBV12-3/TRBV12-4 | CASSKNNTGELFF | TGTGCCAGCAGTAAGAACAACACCGGGGAGCTGTTTTTT
NA | TRBJ1-1 | TRBD1 | TRBV7-9 | CDSSLGGTEKNTEVFF | TGTGACAGCAGCTTAGGGGGGACAGAAAAGAACACTGAAGTTTTCTTT
NA | TRBJ2-2 | NA | TRBV28 | CATWTRAKTGELFF | TGTGCCACATGGACAAGGGCCAAGACCGGGGAGCTGTTTTTT
NA | TRBJ2-2 | TRBD1 | TRBV24-1 | CATSITGDNTGELFF | TGTGCCACCAGTATAACAGGGGACAACACCGGGGAGCTGTTTTTT
many | TRBJ2-7 | NA | TRBV4-1 | CASSLDGYEQYF | TGCGCCAGCAGCTTGGACGGCTACGAGCAGTACTTC
NA | TRBJ2-7 | NA | TRBV6-1 | CASSEWVIYEQYF | TGTGCCAGTAGTGAATGGGTTATCTATGAGCAGTACTTC